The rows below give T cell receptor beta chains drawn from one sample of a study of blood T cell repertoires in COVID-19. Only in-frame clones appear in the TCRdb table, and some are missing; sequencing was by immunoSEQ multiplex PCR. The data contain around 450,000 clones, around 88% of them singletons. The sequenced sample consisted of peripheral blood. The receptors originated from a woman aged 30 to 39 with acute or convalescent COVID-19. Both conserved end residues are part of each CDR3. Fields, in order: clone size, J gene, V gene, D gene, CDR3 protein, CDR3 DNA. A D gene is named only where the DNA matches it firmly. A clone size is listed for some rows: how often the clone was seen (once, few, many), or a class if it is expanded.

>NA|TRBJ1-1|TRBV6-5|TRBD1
CASSRTGKGTEAFF
TGTGCCAGCAGCCGGACAGGGAAGGGCACTGAAGCTTTCTTT
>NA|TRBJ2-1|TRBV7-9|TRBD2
CASSLVLAGNYNEQFF
TGTGCCAGCAGCTTAGTTCTAGCGGGCAACTACAATGAGCAGTTCTTC
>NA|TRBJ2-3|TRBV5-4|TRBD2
CASSSPGLPTDTQYF
TGTGCCAGCAGCTCCCCGGGACTACCCACAGATACGCAGTATTTT
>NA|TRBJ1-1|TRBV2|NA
CASSEARAMNTEAFF
TGTGCCAGCAGTGAAGCGCGAGCAATGAACACTGAAGCTTTCTTT
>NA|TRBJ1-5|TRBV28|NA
CASSLSAGSNQPQHF
TGTGCCAGCAGCCTCTCGGCGGGTAGCAATCAGCCCCAGCATTTT
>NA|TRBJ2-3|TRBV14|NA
CASSQLASDTQYF
TGTGCCAGCAGCCAATTAGCGTCGGATACGCAGTATTTT
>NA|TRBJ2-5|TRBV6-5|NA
CASTGSETQYF
TGTGCCAGCACGGGATCGGAGACCCAGTACTTC
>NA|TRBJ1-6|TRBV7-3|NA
CASSFTANSPLHF
TGTGCCAGCAGCTTTACAGCAAATTCACCCCTCCACTTT
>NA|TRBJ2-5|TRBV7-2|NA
CASSFWATQETQYF
TGTGCCAGCAGCTTTTGGGCTACCCAAGAGACCCAGTACTTC
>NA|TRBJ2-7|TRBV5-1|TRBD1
CASSSRTGYEQYF
TGCGCCAGCAGCTCCAGGACAGGCTACGAGCAGTACTTC
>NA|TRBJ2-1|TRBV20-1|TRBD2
CSASGRGGGEQFF
TGCAGTGCTAGTGGGCGGGGCGGGGGAGAGCAGTTCTTC
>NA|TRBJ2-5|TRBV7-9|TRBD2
CASSLGGKETQYF
TGTGCCAGCAGCCTCGGGGGGAAAGAGACCCAGTACTTC
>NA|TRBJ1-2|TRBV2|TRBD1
CASSVNRGPNYGYTF
TGTGCCAGCAGCGTTAACAGGGGTCCTAACTATGGCTACACCTTC
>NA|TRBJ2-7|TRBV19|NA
CASSLGGSEQYF
TGTGCCAGTAGTTTGGGAGGCAGCGAGCAGTACTTC
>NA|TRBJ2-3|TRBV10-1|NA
CAILHYETGTDTQYF
TGCGCCATCCTACACTACGAGACGGGCACAGATACGCAGTATTTT
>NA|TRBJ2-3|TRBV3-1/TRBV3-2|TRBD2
CASSPTSGGTFTDTQYF
TGTGCCAGCAGCCCCACTAGCGGGGGGACTTTCACAGATACGCAGTATTTT
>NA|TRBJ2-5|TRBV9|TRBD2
CASTTGLAGGQETQYF
TGTGCCAGCACCACCGGTTTGGCGGGGGGACAAGAGACCCAGTACTTC
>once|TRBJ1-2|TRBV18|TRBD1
CASSTQGANLKDGYTF
TGTGCCAGCTCCACTCAGGGGGCGAATTTGAAGGATGGCTACACCTTC